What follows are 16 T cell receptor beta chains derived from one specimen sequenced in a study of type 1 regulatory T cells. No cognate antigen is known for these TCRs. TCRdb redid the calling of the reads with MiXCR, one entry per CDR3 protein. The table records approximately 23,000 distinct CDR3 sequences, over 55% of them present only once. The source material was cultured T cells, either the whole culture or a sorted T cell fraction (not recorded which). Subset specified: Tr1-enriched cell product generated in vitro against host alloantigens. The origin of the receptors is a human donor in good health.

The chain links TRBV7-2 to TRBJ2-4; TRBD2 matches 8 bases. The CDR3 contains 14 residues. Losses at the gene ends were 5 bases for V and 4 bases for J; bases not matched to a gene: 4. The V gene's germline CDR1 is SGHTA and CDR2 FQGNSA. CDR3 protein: CASSPGGIKNIQYF. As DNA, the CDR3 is TGTGCCAGCAGCCCGGGGGGGATAAAAAACATTCAGTACTTC.

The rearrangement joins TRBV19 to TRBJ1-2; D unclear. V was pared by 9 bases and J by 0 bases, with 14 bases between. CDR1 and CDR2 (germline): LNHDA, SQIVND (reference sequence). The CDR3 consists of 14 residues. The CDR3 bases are TGTGCCAGCGAGCTTTCCAGCACTAACTATGGCTACACCTTC. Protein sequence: CASELSSTNYGYTF.

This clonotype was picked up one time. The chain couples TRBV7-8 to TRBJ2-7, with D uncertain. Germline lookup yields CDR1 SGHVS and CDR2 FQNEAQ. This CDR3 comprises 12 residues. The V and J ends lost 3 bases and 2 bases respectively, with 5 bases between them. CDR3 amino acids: CASSFRTYEQYF. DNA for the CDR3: TGTGCCAGCAGCTTCAGGACCTACGAGCAGTACTTC.

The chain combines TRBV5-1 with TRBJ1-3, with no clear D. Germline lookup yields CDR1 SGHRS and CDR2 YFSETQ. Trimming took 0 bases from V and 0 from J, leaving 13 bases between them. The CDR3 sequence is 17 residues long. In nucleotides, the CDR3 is TGCGCCAGCAGCTTGGGGGATGACTGGAACTCTGGAAACACCATATATTTT. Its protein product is CASSLGDDWNSGNTIYF.

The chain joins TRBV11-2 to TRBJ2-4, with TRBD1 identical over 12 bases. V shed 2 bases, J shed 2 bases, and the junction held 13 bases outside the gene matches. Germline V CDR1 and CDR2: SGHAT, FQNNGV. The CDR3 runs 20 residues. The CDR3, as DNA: TGTGCCAGCAGCTTAACCCGGGACAGGGGGCGAGTATTGACCAAAAACATTCAGTACTTC. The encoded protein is CASSLTRDRGRVLTKNIQYF.

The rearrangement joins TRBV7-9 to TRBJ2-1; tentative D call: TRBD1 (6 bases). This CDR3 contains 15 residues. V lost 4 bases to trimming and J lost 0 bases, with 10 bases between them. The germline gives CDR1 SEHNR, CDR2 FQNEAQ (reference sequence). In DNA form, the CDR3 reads TGTGCCAGCAGCTCTCTGGACAGCTCCTACAATGAGCAGTTCTTC. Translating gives CASSSLDSSYNEQFF.

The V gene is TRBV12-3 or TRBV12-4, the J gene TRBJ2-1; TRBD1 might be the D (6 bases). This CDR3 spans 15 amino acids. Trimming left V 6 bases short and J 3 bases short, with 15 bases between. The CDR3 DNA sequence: TGTGCCAGCAGCCCGACAGGACAAATCTACAATGAGCAGTTCTTC. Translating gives CASSPTGQIYNEQFF.

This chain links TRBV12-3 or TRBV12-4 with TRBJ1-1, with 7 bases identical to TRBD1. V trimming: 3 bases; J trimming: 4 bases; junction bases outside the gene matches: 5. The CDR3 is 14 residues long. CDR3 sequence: CASSFQGEGTEAFF. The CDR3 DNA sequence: TGTGCCAGCAGTTTTCAGGGGGAGGGCACTGAAGCTTTCTTT.

CDR3 nucleotide sequence: TGTGCCAGCAGTGCGACAACCGTCATCGATACGCAGTATTTT. Translated: CASSATTVIDTQYF. The chain joins TRBV6-1 to TRBJ2-3; D gene ambiguous. Germline V gene lookup returns CDR1 MNHNS and CDR2 SASEGT. V dropped 4 bases and J dropped 6 bases, with 14 bases sitting between them. This CDR3 contains 14 residues.

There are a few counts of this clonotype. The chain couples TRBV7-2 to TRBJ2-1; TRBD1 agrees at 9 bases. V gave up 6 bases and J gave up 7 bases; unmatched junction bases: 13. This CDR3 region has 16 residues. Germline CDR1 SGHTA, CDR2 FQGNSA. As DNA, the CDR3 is TGTGCCAGCAGAATTAAAACCGGGACAGGGAGGAATGAGCAGTTCTTC. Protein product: CASRIKTGTGRNEQFF. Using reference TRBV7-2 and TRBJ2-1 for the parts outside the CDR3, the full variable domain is GAGVSQSPSNKVTEKGKDVELRCDPISGHTALYWYRQSLGQGLEFLIYFQGNSAPDKSGLPSDRFSAERTGGSVSTLTIQRTQQEDSAVYLCASRIKTGTGRNEQFFGPGTRLTVL.

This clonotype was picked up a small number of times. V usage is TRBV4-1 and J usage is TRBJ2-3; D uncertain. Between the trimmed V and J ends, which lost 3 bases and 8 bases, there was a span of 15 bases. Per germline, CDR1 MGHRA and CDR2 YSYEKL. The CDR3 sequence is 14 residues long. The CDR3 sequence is CASSQGSLIFTQYF. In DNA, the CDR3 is TGCGCCAGCAGCCAGGGATCGCTCATTTTTACGCAGTATTTT.

The CDR3 DNA reads as TGCGCCAGCAGCCCTATGCTAGCGGGGGCTGGGGCCAACGTCCTGACTTTC. Translating it yields CASSPMLAGAGANVLTF. The V and J genes are TRBV4-1 and TRBJ2-6; 10 bases are a match to TRBD2. The junction had 5 bases not matched to a gene; V was cut back by 4 bases and J by 2 bases. This CDR3 has 17 amino acids. Germline CDR1 reads MGHRA; CDR2 reads YSYEKL.

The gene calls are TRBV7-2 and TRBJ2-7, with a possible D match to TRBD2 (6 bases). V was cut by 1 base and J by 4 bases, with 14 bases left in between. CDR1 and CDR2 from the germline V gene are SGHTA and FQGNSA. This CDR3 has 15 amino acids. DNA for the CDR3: TGTGCCAGCAGCTTAGGCGGAGGGGCCGGGTACGAGCAGTACTTC. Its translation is CASSLGGGAGYEQYF.

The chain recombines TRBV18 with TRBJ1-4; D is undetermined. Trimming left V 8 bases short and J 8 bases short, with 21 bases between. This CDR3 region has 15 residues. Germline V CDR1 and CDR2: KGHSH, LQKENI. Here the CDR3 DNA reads TGTGCCAGCCGCCCAGGAACCGGCTTAGGCGAAAAACTGTTTTTT. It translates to CASRPGTGLGEKLFF. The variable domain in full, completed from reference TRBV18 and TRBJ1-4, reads NAGVMQNPRHLVRRRGQEARLRCSPMKGHSHVYWYRQLPEEGLKFMVYLQKENIIDESGMPKERFSAEFPKEGPSILRIQQVVRGDSAAYFCASRPGTGLGEKLFFGSGTQLSVL.

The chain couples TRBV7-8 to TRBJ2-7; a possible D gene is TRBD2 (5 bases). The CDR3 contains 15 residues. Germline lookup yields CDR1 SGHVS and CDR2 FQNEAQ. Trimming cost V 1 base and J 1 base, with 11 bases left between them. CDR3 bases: TGTGCCAGCAGCTTAGAGACGGGGTTGTCCTACGAGCAGTACTTC. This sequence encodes CASSLETGLSYEQYF.

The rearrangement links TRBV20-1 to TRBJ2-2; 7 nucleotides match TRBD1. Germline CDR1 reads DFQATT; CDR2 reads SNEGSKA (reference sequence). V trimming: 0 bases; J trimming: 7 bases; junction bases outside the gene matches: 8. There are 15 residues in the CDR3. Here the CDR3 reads CSARDPGQKGGELFF. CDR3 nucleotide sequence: TGCAGTGCTAGAGACCCGGGACAGAAAGGCGGGGAGCTGTTTTTT.